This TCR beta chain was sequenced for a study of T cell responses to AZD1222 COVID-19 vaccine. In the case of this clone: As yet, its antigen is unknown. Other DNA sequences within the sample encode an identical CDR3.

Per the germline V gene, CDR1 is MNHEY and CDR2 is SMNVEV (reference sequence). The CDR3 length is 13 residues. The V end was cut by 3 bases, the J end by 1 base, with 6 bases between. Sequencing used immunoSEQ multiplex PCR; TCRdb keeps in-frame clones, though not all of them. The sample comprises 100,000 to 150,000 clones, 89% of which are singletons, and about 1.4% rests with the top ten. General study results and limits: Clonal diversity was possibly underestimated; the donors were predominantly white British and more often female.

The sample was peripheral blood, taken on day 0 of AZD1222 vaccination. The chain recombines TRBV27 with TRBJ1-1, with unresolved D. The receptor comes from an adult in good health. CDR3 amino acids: CASSFTGNTEAFF. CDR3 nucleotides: TGTGCCAGCAGTTTCACTGGGAACACTGAAGCTTTCTTT.